This TCR beta chain is drawn from a study of blood T cell repertoires in COVID-19. Assay: immunoSEQ multiplex PCR; the TCRdb copy retains only in-frame clones and omits some. The sample has about 200,000 clones, 85% to 90% seen once. Per the germline V gene, CDR1 is MNHEY and CDR2 is SVGAGI. The V end lost 7 bases, the J end lost 7 bases, and 17 bases lay between the germline ends. The CDR3 is made up of 14 amino acids. This chain uses TRBV6-5 with TRBJ1-5; possible D gene TRBD1, 6 bases. The TCR sequence derives from a man aged 45-60 years with acute or convalescent COVID-19. The sequenced sample consisted of peripheral blood. The CDR3 nucleotides read TGTGCCAGCACTCCAACAGGGTATTTACAGCCCCAGCATTTT. Residues: CASTPTGYLQPQHF.